The rows below give T cell receptor beta chains drawn from one sample of a study of T cells in Graves' hyperthyroidism and ophthalmopathy. TCRdb re-derived calls from the multiplex PCR reads in MiXCR, one entry per CDR3 protein. This table has roughly 380,000 distinct CDR3 sequences, around 18% appearing once. Sequenced sample: blood. The receptors stem from a woman in her forties with Graves' ophthalmopathy. CDR3s leave out the opening cysteine and the closing phenylalanine or tryptophan. D genes are given only for firm matches.

CDR3,D,J,V
SVEAGHTEAF,NA,TRBJ1-1,TRBV29-1
ASSSIDRVETQY,TRBD1,TRBJ2-5,TRBV27
ASSQVGGVGAF,NA,TRBJ1-1,TRBV4-1
ASSPTAPYEQY,NA,TRBJ2-7,TRBV12-3/TRBV12-4
ASSPRAETQY,NA,TRBJ2-5,TRBV7-2
SARDFRDLDTEAF,NA,TRBJ1-1,TRBV20-1
SAPGQGPFVQY,TRBD1,TRBJ2-7,TRBV20-1
ASSKTIAGAYEQY,TRBD2,TRBJ2-7,TRBV28
ASSLDRHSPYGQY,NA,TRBJ2-7,TRBV11-2
ASSLWGNTEAF,NA,TRBJ1-1,TRBV12-3/TRBV12-4
ASSEDIDQPQH,NA,TRBJ1-5,TRBV28
AGGLGNTGELF,NA,TRBJ2-2,TRBV12-3/TRBV12-4
ASSPAGISYEQY,NA,TRBJ2-7,TRBV6-2/TRBV6-3
ASSRRLSGANTEAF,NA,TRBJ1-1,TRBV12-3/TRBV12-4
ASSYSMAYEQY,NA,TRBJ2-7,TRBV6-5
ASNREMNTEAF,NA,TRBJ1-1,TRBV12-3/TRBV12-4
ASSFEISSGANVLT,NA,TRBJ2-6,TRBV11-2
ASIGFDLTYEQY,NA,TRBJ2-7,TRBV6-2/TRBV6-3
SASVGQPYEQY,NA,TRBJ2-7,TRBV20-1
ASFSYGNTIY,NA,TRBJ1-3,TRBV12-3/TRBV12-4
ASSLNSLLSEQY,NA,TRBJ2-7,TRBV7-2
ASVGRSSYEQY,NA,TRBJ2-7,TRBV2
ASSEAEGARQPQH,TRBD1,TRBJ1-5,TRBV6-1
ASSFSSSPNTGELF,NA,TRBJ2-2,TRBV5-1